This record concerns one T cell receptor (beta chain) sequence. This entry is derived from a study of technical replicates of blood from several donors. The CDR3 contains 19 residues. V was pared by 2 bases and J by 5 bases, with 16 bases of the junction left unmatched. CDR1 is MNHNS, CDR2 SASEGT, per germline. The method was immunoSEQ multiplex PCR; TCRdb's version includes in-frame clones alone and lacks a portion of them. The sample shows approximately 82,000 clones, 96% of them seen only once. The chain uses TRBV6-1 and TRBJ2-2; 8 bases align to TRBD2. The receptor's source is a human donor in good health. The sequencing input was T cells isolated from PBMCs. The CDR3 DNA is TGTGCCAGCAGTGAAAGTACAAGCGGGAGAAAATTTGGGACCGGGGAGCTGTTTTTT. Translation: CASSESTSGRKFGTGELFF.